This passage covers 13 T cell receptor beta chains from one sample sequenced in a study of OX40 agonist ivuxolimab in advanced cancers. Assay: immunoSEQ multiplex PCR; the TCRdb copy retains only in-frame clones and omits some. This table has about 96,000 clones, approximately 84% appearing once. This specimen was CD4+ or CD8+ T cells sorted from blood, taken in a trial of the OX40 agonist ivuxolimab. Source of these receptors: an adult with an advanced solid tumor such as melanoma, head and neck, liver or kidney cancer.

The rearrangement links TRBV5-4 to TRBJ2-5; a possible D gene is TRBD2 (7 bases). CDR1 SGHNT and CDR2 YYREEE come from the germline V gene (reference sequence). This CDR3 has 15 residues. The V gene lost 0 bases and the J gene lost 5 bases, with 14 bases spanning the gap. CDR3 region: CASSLVSRGRETQYF. The CDR3 coding sequence is TGTGCCAGCAGCTTGGTGTCGCGGGGGCGGGAGACCCAGTACTTC.

This clone appeared once. V is TRBV6-1 and J is TRBJ2-7; D tentatively reads TRBD1 or TRBD2 (5 bases each). Germline-derived CDR1 and CDR2 are MNHNS and SASEGT. V lost 1 base and J 0 bases, leaving 25 bases between the germline ends. This CDR3 has 20 residues. CDR3 nucleotides: TGTGCCAGCAGTGAAGAACGACTAAGCCTGGGACCCTCCCACTCCTACGAGCAGTACTTC. It encodes CASSEERLSLGPSHSYEQYF.

The V and J genes are TRBV19 and TRBJ1-1; perhaps TRBD1 as D (5 bases). Germline loops: CDR1 LNHDA, CDR2 SQIVND (reference sequence). The CDR3 sequence is 15 residues long. V dropped 3 bases and J dropped 7 bases, with 18 bases sitting between them. The CDR3 region has the DNA TGTGCCAGTAGTATTGTTCCCCAGGCAGGGAGTGAAGCTTTCTTT. Its translation is CASSIVPQAGSEAFF.

This chain uses TRBV12-5 with TRBJ2-7; D not resolved. The CDR3 is 10 amino acids. With 6 bases removed from V and 3 bases from J, the gap between germline ends came to 3 bases. The V gene's germline CDR1 is LGHNT and CDR2 FRNRAP. CDR3 region: CASGGYEQYF. CDR3 nucleotides: TGTGCTAGTGGCGGCTACGAGCAGTACTTC.

CDR3 amino acids: CASSGTSAGATDTQYF. The DNA of the CDR3 is TGTGCCAGCAGCGGGACATCAGCGGGGGCCACAGATACGCAGTATTTT. This rearrangement joins TRBV5-6 to TRBJ2-3; TRBD2 aligns across 8 bases. Germline CDR1 and CDR2: SGHDT and YYEEEE. The CDR3 totals 16 residues. With V trimmed by 4 bases and J by 2 bases, 9 bases remained unmatched.

This clone was recorded only once. The chain couples TRBV19 to TRBJ1-5; a weak D match, TRBD1 (5 bases). Germline lookup yields CDR1 LNHDA and CDR2 SQIVND (reference sequence). The CDR3 is made up of 15 amino acids. Trimming took 5 bases from V and 2 from J, leaving 13 bases between them. The DNA for the CDR3 is TGTGCCAGTAGTTTAATCAGGGTAGGCAATCAGCCCCAGCATTTT. Amino acids: CASSLIRVGNQPQHF.

The CDR3 here is CASSLVTATGELFF. CDR3 DNA sequence: TGTGCCAGCAGCTTAGTGACAGCAACCGGGGAGCTGTTTTTT. The genes are TRBV11-3 and TRBJ2-2, with a tentative D call TRBD1 (5 bases). Trimming cost V 1 base and J 5 bases, with 8 bases left between them. Germline CDR1 is SGHNT and CDR2 is YENEEA. The CDR3 runs to 14 residues.

V gene TRBV11-3 combines with J gene TRBJ2-1; perhaps TRBD1 as D (7 bases). Trimming shortened V by 5 bases and J by 6 bases, and 20 bases separated the two germline ends. Germline V lookup: CDR1 SGHNT, CDR2 YENEEA. CDR3 length: 16 amino acids. CDR3 nucleotides: TGTGCCAGCAGCCCACTTGGCAGGGGGGACGGCAATGAGCAGTTCTTC. The encoded protein is CASSPLGRGDGNEQFF. The full variable domain, rest sourced from reference TRBV11-3 and TRBJ2-1, is EAGVVQSPRYKIIEKKQPVAFWCNPISGHNTLYWYLQNLGQGPELLIRYENEEAVDDSQLPKDRFSAERLKGVDSTLKIQPAELGDSAVYLCASSPLGRGDGNEQFFGPGTRLTVL.

The V and J genes are TRBV30 and TRBJ1-5; D is unresolved. The CDR3 sequence is 13 residues long. Germline lookup yields CDR1 GTSNPN and CDR2 SVGIG (reference sequence). V shed 3 bases and J shed 9 bases, with 15 bases lying between them. The CDR3 nucleotides read TGTGCCTGGAGGCATGGAGAGGGTTGGCCCCAGCATTTT. It encodes CAWRHGEGWPQHF.

The chain recombines TRBV7-2 with TRBJ2-3; maybe TRBD1 (5 bases). The CDR3 is 15 amino acids. CDR1 and CDR2 from the germline V gene are SGHTA and FQGNSA. V gave up 5 bases and J gave up 0 bases, with 12 bases separating them. The CDR3 DNA sequence: TGTGCCAGCAGCACCCGACAGAGGAGCACAGATACGCAGTATTTT. Its translation: CASSTRQRSTDTQYF. Based on the CDR3 plus reference TRBV7-2 and TRBJ2-3, the full variable domain is GAGVSQSPSNKVTEKGKDVELRCDPISGHTALYWYRQSLGQGLEFLIYFQGNSAPDKSGLPSDRFSAERTGGSVSTLTIQRTQQEDSAVYLCASSTRQRSTDTQYFGPGTRLTVL.

The CDR3, as DNA: TGTGCCAGCAGGACGCGGGGAGCTCACTATGGCTACACCTTC. The encoded protein is CASRTRGAHYGYTF. The chain has TRBV6-5 and TRBJ1-2; D call uncertain. Deletions cut 6 bases from V and 3 bases from J, with 14 bases between. The CDR3 covers 14 residues. Per the germline V gene, CDR1 is MNHEY and CDR2 is SVGAGI.

V and J are TRBV5-1 and TRBJ2-7, with D hard to call. Trimming cost V 0 bases and J 4 bases, with 14 bases left between them. CDR3 length: 15 amino acids. In germline, CDR1 is SGHRS, CDR2 YFSETQ. The CDR3 DNA is TGCGCCAGCAGCTTGGAGCCAAGGATAAGTTACGAGCAGTACTTC. Amino acid sequence: CASSLEPRISYEQYF.

The rearrangement joins TRBV19 to TRBJ2-3; 7 nucleotides agree with TRBD2. The CDR3 spans 16 residues. J lost 2 bases, V lost 1 base, and 6 bases had no gene match. Germline lookup yields CDR1 LNHDA and CDR2 SQIVND (reference sequence). The chain's CDR3 is CASSIGGGGITDTQYF. As DNA, the CDR3 is TGTGCCAGTAGTATAGGGGGCGGGGGAATCACAGATACGCAGTATTTT.